This is a list of T cell receptor beta chains from one sample in a study of vaccination and CD4 T cells after COVID-19. These TCRs are of unknown antigen specificity. TCRdb reanalysed the PCR reads using MiXCR and keeps one entry per CDR3 protein. The sample yields some 14,000 distinct CDR3 sequences, about 29% seen once. The sample here was CD4+ T cells from blood, cultured in vitro, taken before SARS-CoV-2 vaccination. Receptor source: a human donor who received a COVID-19 vaccine. CDR3s include the opening cysteine and the closing phenylalanine or tryptophan. The D gene is left open where the match is weak. Where a row states a size, it is once, few, many or the class of an expanded clone; other rows omit it.

TRBV6-1	TRBJ2-3	.	.	TGTGCCAGCAGTGAACCCCAAACAGATACGCAGTATTTT	CASSEPQTDTQYF
TRBV19	TRBJ1-5	.	few	TGTGCCAGTAGTATGAACGGGAATCAGCCCCAGCATTTT	CASSMNGNQPQHF
TRBV7-9	TRBJ2-5	TRBD2	.	TGTGCCAGCAGCTCTAGCGGGGGAGGTAGGGTAGAGACCCAGTACTTC	CASSSSGGGRVETQYF
TRBV5-4	TRBJ2-2	.	.	TGTGCCAGCAGCTTTGGTTTGGGTACCTCCCCCGGGGAGCTGTTTTTT	CASSFGLGTSPGELFF
TRBV20-1	TRBJ1-2	.	medium-sized	TGCAGTGCTAGCCCCCAAGGGCCCTATGGCTACACCTTC	CSASPQGPYGYTF
TRBV20-1	TRBJ2-2	TRBD1	few	TGCAGTGCTAGAGATCGAGGACAGGGGTTTGGCGGGGAGCTGTTTTTT	CSARDRGQGFGGELFF
TRBV6-5	TRBJ1-3	.	.	TGTGCCAGCAGTTACGGGGCAGGGGAAACTGGAAACACCATATATTTT	CASSYGAGETGNTIYF
TRBV7-8	TRBJ1-5	.	few	TGTGCCAGCAGCTCCAACCCGGTGGGGGAGGGTCAGCCCCAGCATTTT	CASSSNPVGEGQPQHF
TRBV2	TRBJ1-2	.	.	TGTGCCAGCAGTGACGACCTCTATGGCTACACCTTC	CASSDDLYGYTF
TRBV30	TRBJ1-1	.	.	TGTGCCTGGACAAACAGGGAGGGGACTGAAGCTTTCTTT	CAWTNREGTEAFF
TRBV27	TRBJ1-2	.	few	TGTGCCAGCAGGAAGGGCCGGAACTATGGCTACACCTTC	CASRKGRNYGYTF
TRBV20-1	TRBJ1-2	TRBD1	few	TGCAGTGCTAAACAGGGGGTAGTTTGCACCTTC	CSAKQGVVCTF
TRBV15	TRBJ2-3	.	.	TGTGCCACCAGCAGAGATAGGGGGAGGGATACGCAGTATTTT	CATSRDRGRDTQYF
TRBV24-1	TRBJ2-2	TRBD2	few	TGTGCCACCAGTGATTTCGCGCGGGGGGGAATCGGCGGGGAGCTGTTTTTT	CATSDFARGGIGGELFF